This is a list of T cell receptor beta chains from one sample in a study of kidney transplant recipient with SARS-CoV-2 infection. TCRdb re-called the reads through MiXCR, storing one row per CDR3 protein. The sample has under 250,000 distinct CDR3 sequences, around 26% seen once; the top ten hold roughly 7%. Sequenced here: a blood sample, sampled at baseline and on day 111 from a kidney transplant recipient. The receptors were gathered from a male patient in his thirties who had COVID-19 and was a kidney transplant recipient. Some T cells here may be from the graft donor. Each CDR3 is given with its conserved first and last residue. The order of the fields is clone size, D gene, J gene, V gene, CDR3 protein. D genes are given only for firm matches. Rows give clone size only sometimes, using once, few, many, or a class for an expanded clone.

many TRBD1 TRBJ1-2 TRBV19 CASSSQGATGYTF
many NA TRBJ2-1 TRBV28 CASSPRFVVIYNEQFF
many NA TRBJ1-1 TRBV19 CASSIERSAEAFF
once NA TRBJ1-2 TRBV6-1 CASSLSEECRKTYGYAF
many NA TRBJ1-2 TRBV23-1 CASSVRTLRRKTYGYTF
NA NA TRBJ1-2 TRBV9 CASFMTYSRKTYGYTF
few TRBD2 TRBJ2-1 TRBV11-2 CASSLEAGGSYNEQFF
many NA TRBJ1-6 TRBV2 CASSGQDGFTLHF
many TRBD1 TRBJ2-2 TRBV28 CASSPISGTGAAELFF
many NA TRBJ2-5 TRBV3-1 CASSAACPISFSETQYF
many NA TRBJ1-5 TRBV20-1 CSARVQTGHNQPQHF
many NA TRBJ1-2 TRBV7-9 CASSGRRYHGKTYGYTF
NA NA TRBJ2-3 TRBV24-1 CATSDLAGYTDTQYF
many TRBD1 TRBJ2-7 TRBV20-1 CSARELRGPYEQYF
many NA TRBJ1-1 TRBV11-2 CASSLYGTVEAFF
many TRBD1 TRBJ1-2 TRBV7-3 CASSLTGQAERGAGYTF
NA NA TRBJ1-2 TRBV5-5 CASVVFASRKTYGYTF
few TRBD2 TRBJ2-7 TRBV11-2 CTTEPGLVGWEQYF
many NA TRBJ1-1 TRBV3-1 CASSRGTPISIRTEAFF
many TRBD1 TRBJ1-5 TRBV25-1 CASSAGQGNQPQHF
many NA TRBJ1-1 TRBV28 CASRSGGQVTEAFF
many NA TRBJ2-7 TRBV19 CASSRGYEQYF
many NA TRBJ1-2 TRBV25-1 CASSGPIELGKTYGYTF
many NA TRBJ2-1 TRBV27 CASSLFRSRNEQFF
many TRBD1 TRBJ1-5 TRBV6-2/TRBV6-3 CASSYGDRGAPQHF
few TRBD2 TRBJ2-3 TRBV20-1 CSASRRAGARADTQYF
many NA TRBJ1-2 TRBV11-2 CASSSRRTSRKTYGYTF
many NA TRBJ1-2 TRBV12-5 CASGVICLQGKTYGYTF
many NA TRBJ1-2 TRBV5-1 CASLGKSVRKTYGYTF
many NA TRBJ1-1 TRBV7-9 CASSWTANTEAFF
many TRBD1 TRBJ2-7 TRBV6-6 CASRVGQGSTYEQYF
NA NA TRBJ2-3 TRBV7-3 CASSPNSVRDSSTDTQYF
few NA TRBJ2-3 TRBV7-9 CASVRALTDYTDTQYF
many NA TRBJ2-7 TRBV11-1 CASSSSLGTGQYF
NA TRBD1 TRBJ1-5 TRBV7-8 CASSWGQEMGVSNQPQHF
many NA TRBJ1-1 TRBV14 CASSQDVAGWHTEAFF
many NA TRBJ1-4 TRBV11-2 CASSFEQLNEKLFF
many NA TRBJ1-4 TRBV6-4 CASRERQPHNEKLFF
few NA TRBJ2-7 TRBV20-1 CSATRRVYEQYF
few NA TRBJ1-2 TRBV6-4 CASSSTVSHGKTYGYTF
many NA TRBJ1-5 TRBV19 CASSIKWVRGNQPQHF
many NA TRBJ2-3 TRBV21-1 CASRRKIATVMQDTQYF
many TRBD1 TRBJ2-3 TRBV7-8 CASSSRTGASTDTQYF
many NA TRBJ2-3 TRBV21-1 CASSYDLATVMQDTQYF